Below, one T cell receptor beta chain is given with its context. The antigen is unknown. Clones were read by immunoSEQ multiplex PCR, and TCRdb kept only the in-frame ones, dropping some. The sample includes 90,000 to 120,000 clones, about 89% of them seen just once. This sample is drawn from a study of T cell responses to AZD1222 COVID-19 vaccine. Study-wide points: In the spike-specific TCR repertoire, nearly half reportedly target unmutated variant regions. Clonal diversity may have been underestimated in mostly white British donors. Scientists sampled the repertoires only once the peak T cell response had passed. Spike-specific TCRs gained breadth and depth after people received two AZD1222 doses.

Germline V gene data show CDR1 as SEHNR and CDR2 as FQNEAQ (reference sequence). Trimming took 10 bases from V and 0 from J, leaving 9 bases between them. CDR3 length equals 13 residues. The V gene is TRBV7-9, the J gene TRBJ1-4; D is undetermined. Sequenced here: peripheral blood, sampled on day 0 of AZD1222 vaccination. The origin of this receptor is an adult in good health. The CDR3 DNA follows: TGTGCCACTCCGTCCACAACTAATGAAAAACTGTTTTTT. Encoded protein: CATPSTTNEKLFF.